What follows are 15 T cell receptor beta chains derived from one specimen sequenced in a study of cytomegalovirus exposure and HLA in healthy donors. Primers: 60 Vbeta forward and 13 Jbeta reverse. Assay: immunoSEQ multiplex PCR; the TCRdb copy retains only in-frame clones and omits some. This table has more than 95,000 clones, 79% appearing once. The specimen was PBMCs. Every receptor here comes from a man over 45 in good health and CMV-seropositive.

This chain joins TRBV6-1 and TRBJ1-5; the match to TRBD1 covers 8 bases. Germline V gives CDR1 MNHNS, CDR2 SASEGT. Trimming removed 6 bases from V and 2 bases from J; junction bases left unmatched: 0. The CDR3 totals 13 residues. As DNA, the CDR3 is TGTGCCAGCAGACAGGGGGGCAATCAGCCCCAGCATTTT. It encodes CASRQGGNQPQHF.

CDR3 sequence reads: CASSAGGDVADTQYF. CDR3 nucleotides: TGCGCCAGCAGCGCAGGGGGCGATGTCGCAGATACGCAGTATTTT. The chain uses TRBV5-1 and TRBJ2-3, with 8 bases lining up with TRBD1. CDR1 and CDR2 (germline): SGHRS, YFSETQ. This CDR3 spans 15 amino acids. After removal of 4 bases from V and 4 bases from J, the junction contained 8 bases not matched to a gene.

The rearrangement uses TRBV13 and TRBJ2-3; 11 nucleotides align to TRBD2. With V trimmed by 5 bases and J by 1 base, 5 bases remained unmatched. Germline values: CDR1 PRHDT, CDR2 FYEKMQ (reference sequence). This CDR3 comprises 16 residues. In DNA, the CDR3 is TGTGCCAGCAGCCCCGGACTAGCGGGCGGCACAGATACGCAGTATTTT. Protein sequence: CASSPGLAGGTDTQYF. Looking up the rest from reference TRBV13 and TRBJ2-3 gives the full variable domain: AAGVIQSPRHLIKEKRETATLKCYPIPRHDTVYWYQQGPGQDPQFLISFYEKMQSDKGSIPDRFSAQQFSDYHSELNMSSLELGDSALYFCASSPGLAGGTDTQYFGPGTRLTVL.

V and J are TRBV7-8 and TRBJ1-1; TRBD1 aligns across 9 bases. V trimming: 0 bases; J trimming: 4 bases; junction bases outside the gene matches: 6. This CDR3 has 16 amino acids. Germline loops: CDR1 SGHVS, CDR2 FQNEAQ. CDR3 bases: TGTGCCAGCAGCTTAGCGGACAGGGGAGTGGGCACTGAAGCTTTCTTT. It translates to CASSLADRGVGTEAFF.

The V call is TRBV7-9, the J call TRBJ2-6; D call uncertain. The CDR3 extends over 15 amino acids. In germline, CDR1 is SEHNR, CDR2 FQNEAQ (reference sequence). Deletions cut 6 bases from V and 0 bases from J, with 9 bases between. Written as DNA, the CDR3 is TGTGCCAGCAGGCCAGCTAGCTCTGGGGCCAACGTCCTGACTTTC. Residues: CASRPASSGANVLTF. The whole variable domain, filled in from reference TRBV7-9 and TRBJ2-6, reads DTGVSQNPRHKITKRGQNVTFRCDPISEHNRLYWYRQTLGQGPEFLTYFQNEAQLEKSRLLSDRFSAERPKGSFSTLEIQRTEQGDSAMYLCASRPASSGANVLTFGAGSRLTVL.

The chain recombines TRBV7-9 with TRBJ1-4; D is undetermined. Trimming removed 5 bases from V and 0 bases from J, with 7 bases in between. CDR1 and CDR2 from the germline V gene are SEHNR and FQNEAQ (reference sequence). This CDR3 has 14 residues. In DNA form, the CDR3 reads TGTGCCAGCAGCCCGGGGACAACTAATGAAAAACTGTTTTTT. Its protein is CASSPGTTNEKLFF.

CDR3 protein: CASIWSSGATDTQYF. The CDR3, as DNA: TGTGCCAGCATCTGGTCTAGCGGGGCCACAGATACGCAGTATTTT. This sequence joins TRBV6-6 and TRBJ2-3; 9 nucleotides agree with TRBD2. Unmatched junction bases numbered 7, after V lost 7 bases and J lost 2 bases. The CDR3 length is 15 residues. Per the germline V gene, CDR1 is MNHNY and CDR2 is SVGAGI (reference sequence).

The chain employs TRBV5-1 and TRBJ2-7; 11 nucleotides match TRBD2. With V trimmed by 4 bases and J by 7 bases, 10 bases remained unmatched. Germline V gives CDR1 SGHRS, CDR2 YFSETQ. The CDR3 has 15 amino acids. CDR3 in DNA: TGCGCCAGCAGCCCCGGACTAGCGGGTCTAAGAGAGCAGTACTTC. It codes for CASSPGLAGLREQYF.

The V call is TRBV7-9, the J call TRBJ2-6, with D possibly TRBD1 on 5 matching bases. The V gene's germline CDR1 is SEHNR and CDR2 FQNEAQ (reference sequence). V was trimmed by 4 bases and J by 0 bases, leaving 7 bases between them. The CDR3 has 15 residues. CDR3 DNA sequence: TGTGCCAGCAGCTGGCAGGGCTCTGGGGCCAACGTCCTGACTTTC. It specifies CASSWQGSGANVLTF.

The genes are TRBV4-2 and TRBJ2-5, with 8 bases identical to TRBD2. The end of the DNA fits TRBJ2-7 better, so the J call may be wrong. Germline CDR1 LGHNA, CDR2 YNFKEQ. There are 17 residues in the CDR3. CDR3 DNA: TGTGCCAGCAGCCAACGACTCGGGGGGGCCGACGCCTACGAGCAGTACTTC. The encoded protein is CASSQRLGGADAYEQYF.

The chain links TRBV7-9 to TRBJ2-1; 9 bases fit TRBD1. V was clipped by 7 bases and J by 6 bases; unmatched bases: 10. CDR3 length: 15 residues. CDR1 and CDR2 (germline): SEHNR, FQNEAQ (reference sequence). CDR3 nucleotides: TGTGCCAGCACCGGACAGGGGCCGAATTTCAATGAGCAGTTCTTC. The encoded protein is CASTGQGPNFNEQFF. Full variable domain (missing parts from reference TRBV7-9 and TRBJ2-1): DTGVSQNPRHKITKRGQNVTFRCDPISEHNRLYWYRQTLGQGPEFLTYFQNEAQLEKSRLLSDRFSAERPKGSFSTLEIQRTEQGDSAMYLCASTGQGPNFNEQFFGPGTRLTVL.

The chain links TRBV18 to TRBJ2-5, with D possibly matching TRBD1 (5 bases). The CDR3 length is 13 residues. The V end lost 3 bases, the J end lost 5 bases, and 10 bases lay between the germline ends. In germline, CDR1 is KGHSH, CDR2 LQKENI. The CDR3: CASSPRETETQYF. CDR3 nucleotides: TGTGCCAGCTCACCCAGGGAAACGGAGACCCAGTACTTC.

This chain's CDR3 is CAWSGLAGGTGELFF. The CDR3 coding sequence is TGTGCCTGGAGTGGGCTAGCGGGAGGGACCGGGGAGCTGTTTTTT. The chain couples TRBV30 to TRBJ2-2; 12 positions match TRBD2. V shed 1 base and J 5 bases; nucleotides not matched to a gene: 2. The CDR3 consists of 15 residues. In germline, CDR1 is GTSNPN, CDR2 SVGIG (reference sequence). Full variable domain (outside the CDR3, taken from reference TRBV30 and TRBJ2-2): SQTIHQWPATLVQPVGSPLSLECTVEGTSNPNLYWYRQAAGRGLQLLFYSVGIGQISSEVPQNLSASRPQDRQFILSSKKLLLSDSGFYLCAWSGLAGGTGELFFGEGSRLTVL.

For this clone: Other DNA sequences in this sample translate to the same CDR3. The chain carries TRBV5-1 and TRBJ2-1; 10 bases are shared with TRBD1. V dropped 4 bases and J dropped 7; count of bases not matched to a gene: 5. CDR3 size: 14 residues. From germline, CDR1 is SGHRS and CDR2 YFSETQ. The CDR3 protein is CASSHDRGLNEQFF. For the CDR3, the DNA is TGCGCCAGCAGCCACGACAGGGGGCTAAATGAGCAGTTCTTC.

The chain couples TRBV5-4 to TRBJ2-2, with no clear D. Trimming removed 0 bases at V and 3 bases at J, with 9 bases between. The CDR3 totals 15 residues. Germline values: CDR1 SGHNT, CDR2 YYREEE (reference sequence). The CDR3 DNA sequence: TGTGCCAGCAGCTTGGGGCAGGTCCACACCGGGGAGCTGTTTTTT. Its protein is CASSLGQVHTGELFF.